The clone carrying this T cell receptor beta chain was observed many times. Its antigen is unknown. Preparation of TCR beta libraries was done by quantitative 5'-RACE with molecular barcodes. TCRdb re-called the 5' RACE reads with MiXCR, one entry per CDR3 protein. There are 250,000 to 400,000 distinct CDR3 sequences in the sample; around 10% occur only once, and 8% to 9.5% lies in the top ten. This sample is drawn from a study of CD8 T cells in ankylosing spondylitis. Study-wide results and caveats: Some motif variants were previously reported in reactive arthritis synovial fluid and blood.

The CDR3 covers 13 residues. The germline gives CDR1 DFQATT, CDR2 SNEGSKA (reference sequence). The ends lost 6 bases at V and 6 bases at J; junction bases unmatched: 8. The receptor's source is a female donor with ankylosing spondylitis or in good health (not recorded which). Sequenced: blood, either unsorted or a sorted T cell fraction (not recorded which). V usage is TRBV20-1 and J usage is TRBJ2-7; TRBD1 agrees at 10 bases. This chain's CDR3 is CSALDRGTGEQYF. In DNA, the CDR3 is TGCAGTGCCCTGGACAGGGGGACGGGCGAGCAGTACTTC.